One sample yielded the 6 T cell receptor beta chains listed below, sequenced in a study of blood T cells in healthy people across ages. A sample-barcoded 5' primer and a J-beta primer mix were used in a second PCR of roughly 7 to 11 cycles. TCRdb recomputed calls from the 5' RACE reads with MiXCR, one row per CDR3 protein. This table holds about a million distinct CDR3 sequences, just over 50% found once. The sample comprised blood. These receptor sequences come from a woman in her sixties in good health.

The J gene is TRBJ1-4, the V gene TRBV20-1; unclear D gene. The V end lost 4 bases, the J end lost 8 bases, and 17 bases lay between the germline ends. The germline V gene has CDR1 DFQATT and CDR2 SNEGSKA (reference sequence). The CDR3 runs 14 residues. CDR3 amino acids: CSATNWQYYEKLFF. Written as DNA, the CDR3 is TGCAGTGCTACGAACTGGCAGTATTACGAAAAACTGTTTTTT.

The gene calls are TRBV10-3 and TRBJ2-7; TRBD1 aligns across 8 bases. From germline, CDR1 is ENHRY and CDR2 SYGVKD. This CDR3 region has 13 residues. The V gene end was trimmed by 6 bases and the J gene end by 2 bases; junction bases not matched to a gene: 3. The CDR3 loop is CAISQGATYEQYF. The CDR3 DNA reads TGTGCCATCAGCCAGGGGGCGACCTACGAGCAGTACTTC.

The sample holds a few counts of this clonotype. The J gene is TRBJ2-7, the V gene TRBV20-1; D unresolved. Germline assignment: CDR1 DFQATT and CDR2 SNEGSKA (reference sequence). Trimming left V 3 bases short and J 7 bases short, with 10 bases between. The CDR3 sequence is 11 residues long. CDR3 amino acids: CSASSRWEQYF. CDR3 in DNA: TGCAGTGCTAGTTCCCGCTGGGAGCAGTACTTC.

The chain has TRBV4-1 and TRBJ1-6; no clear D gene. The V gene lost 4 bases and the J gene lost 8 bases, with 12 bases spanning the gap. Germline V gene sequence: CDR1 MGHRA, CDR2 YSYEKL. This CDR3 has 14 residues. The CDR3 region has the DNA TGCGCCAGCAGCCCGGCAGATTCGGATTCACCCCTCCACTTT. Translated, it gives CASSPADSDSPLHF.

This clonotype was detected a few times. J is TRBJ2-3 and V is TRBV11-2, with D perhaps assigned TRBD1 or TRBD2 (5 bases each). V lost 0 bases, J lost 4 bases, and 14 bases lay in between. Per the germline V gene, CDR1 is SGHAT and CDR2 is FQNNGV. The CDR3 is 16 residues long. The CDR3 region is CASSLDGTLLADTQYF. DNA of the CDR3: TGTGCCAGCAGCTTAGATGGGACGCTTCTGGCAGATACGCAGTATTTT.

This clonotype has more than one count but fewer than ten. The gene calls are TRBV14 and TRBJ2-5, with D unresolved. V lost 1 base to trimming and J lost 3 bases, with 12 bases between them. The CDR3 covers 15 residues. Germline loops: CDR1 SGHDN, CDR2 FVKESK. The CDR3 loop is CASSQGRPGEETQYF. The CDR3 bases are TGTGCCAGCAGCCAAGGACGACCGGGCGAAGAGACCCAGTACTTC.